Following are 7 T cell receptor beta chains from one sample sequenced in a study of cytomegalovirus exposure and HLA in healthy donors. With 60 Vbeta and 13 Jbeta primers, the PCR was carried out. Method: immunoSEQ multiplex PCR; TCRdb's copy keeps in-frame clones and lacks some. The table has about 130,000 clones, 60% to 85% seen once; the top ten hold approximately 1.7%. The sequencing sample was made of PBMCs. The receptors originated from a middle-aged woman in good health and CMV-seronegative.

The chain recombines TRBV5-1 with TRBJ2-1; TRBD2 matches 11 bases. The germline V gene encodes CDR1 SGHRS and CDR2 YFSETQ. Trimming cost V 2 bases and J 0 bases; bases outside gene matches: 7. The length of the CDR3 is 18 residues. The CDR3 bases are TGCGCCAGCAGCTTAGGACTAGCGGGCTTTGGCTCCTACAATGAGCAGTTCTTC. It is translated as CASSLGLAGFGSYNEQFF.

The chain joins TRBV5-1 to TRBJ2-3; 7 nucleotides align to TRBD1. The CDR3 has 12 amino acids. Germline V gene sequence: CDR1 SGHRS, CDR2 YFSETQ. The ends lost 4 bases at V and 6 bases at J; junction bases unmatched: 2. The CDR3 reads CASSTGVDTQYF. The CDR3 DNA is TGCGCCAGCAGCACAGGGGTGGATACGCAGTATTTT.

This chain uses TRBV19 with TRBJ1-2; D not certain. Germline V lookup: CDR1 LNHDA, CDR2 SQIVND (reference sequence). This CDR3 is 12 amino acids long. V lost 4 bases and J 4 bases, leaving 7 bases between the germline ends. The CDR3 region is CASSRSGYGYTF. Here the CDR3 DNA reads TGTGCCAGTAGTAGATCCGGCTATGGCTACACCTTC.

On this clone: Relative to the germline gene, one junction end is altered; a read error may explain this. The V call is TRBV19, the J call TRBJ2-6, with 10 bases fitting TRBD2. CDR1 is LNHDA, CDR2 SQIVND, per germline (reference sequence). CDR3 length: 17 amino acids. CDR3 sequence reads: CASSRPAGGAGANGLTF. CDR3 sequence (DNA): TGTGCCAGTAGTCGCCCAGCGGGAGGGGCTGGGGCCAACGGCCTGACTTTC. Combining the CDR3 with reference TRBV19 and TRBJ2-6 gives the whole variable domain DGGITQSPKYLFRKEGQNVTLSCEQNLNHDAMYWYRQDPGQGLRLIYYSQIVNDFQKGDIAEGYSVSREKKESFPLTVTSAQKNPTAFYLCASSRPAGGAGANGLTFGAGSRLTVL.

The chain couples TRBV14 to TRBJ1-2, with 7 bases identical to TRBD1. The V gene's germline CDR1 is SGHDN and CDR2 FVKESK. The CDR3 is made up of 19 amino acids. The trim removed 2 bases at V and 2 bases at J, leaving 17 bases unmatched. CDR3 coding DNA: TGTGCCAGCAGCCAAAATTTAAACAGGGGTGTCGGACCCAACTATGGCTACACCTTC. Its translation: CASSQNLNRGVGPNYGYTF.

This clone has just one count. This chain joins TRBV10-3 and TRBJ2-2, with 7 positions matching TRBD1. J gave up 0 bases and V 2 bases, and 0 bases lay outside the gene matches. The CDR3 length is 15 residues. The germline gives CDR1 ENHRY, CDR2 SYGVKD. Here the CDR3 DNA reads TGTGCCATCAGTGAGGGACAGGCGAACACCGGGGAGCTGTTTTTT. Translating it yields CAISEGQANTGELFF.

This clone was detected once. The chain uses TRBV5-1 and TRBJ2-1; D might be TRBD1 (5 bases). The CDR3 sequence is 13 residues long. In germline, CDR1 is SGHRS, CDR2 YFSETQ. Trimming took off 7 bases at V and 7 bases at J, with 15 bases between the two ends. The CDR3 loop is CASRATSGNEQFF. The CDR3 region has the DNA TGCGCCAGCCGCGCCACCTCAGGGAATGAGCAGTTCTTC.